The next 20 T cell receptor beta chains were all read from a single sample in a study of T cells in Graves' hyperthyroidism and ophthalmopathy. Researchers amplified the TCR beta CDR3 regions from RNA transcripts. During a first-round RT-PCR of the TCR CDR3, the HTBI primer set was used. TCRdb itself ran the multiplex PCR reads through MiXCR, one entry per CDR3 protein. The sample has hundreds of thousands of distinct CDR3 sequences, approximately 14% seen once; the top ten hold roughly 4.5%. The specimen sequenced was blood. The receptors were gathered from a woman aged 40-49 years with Graves' ophthalmopathy.

The rearrangement uses TRBV12-3 or TRBV12-4 and TRBJ1-1; TRBD1 matches 8 bases. The CDR3 is 14 amino acids. The J segment lost 12 bases and the V segment lost 5 bases, leaving 14 bases of the junction unmatched. The CDR3 loop is CASSTFTGGYVTFF. CDR3 coding DNA: TGTGCCAGCAGTACCTTCACAGGGGGTTACGTAACTTTCTTT.

This clonotype appeared a few times. V is TRBV6-1 and J is TRBJ1-1, with D perhaps matching TRBD1 (6 bases). The CDR3 sequence is 13 residues long. Germline V gives CDR1 MNHNS, CDR2 SASEGT. V gave up 2 bases and J gave up 7 bases, with 11 bases separating them. The CDR3 nucleotides are TGTGCCAGCAGTGAACCTCGGACAGATGAAGCTTTCTTT. Translating it yields CASSEPRTDEAFF.

This sequence joins TRBV6-1 and TRBJ1-2; 8 nucleotides line up with TRBD1. The germline V gene has CDR1 MNHNS and CDR2 SASEGT. This CDR3 comprises 15 residues. Trimming at V came to 5 bases and at J to 7 bases, leaving 12 bases not matched to a gene. CDR3: CASSRLQGQAIGYTF. The CDR3 DNA is TGTGCCAGCAGTAGGTTACAGGGACAGGCCATTGGCTACACCTTC.

This clonotype was recorded at least ten times. The chain links TRBV6-1 to TRBJ2-7; TRBD2 aligns across 12 bases. V lost 1 base, J lost 4 bases, and 5 bases stayed unmatched. This CDR3 is built from 16 residues. Looked up from germline, CDR1 is MNHNS and CDR2 is SASEGT. The CDR3 sequence: CASSEERLAGVYEQYF. The CDR3 DNA reads as TGTGCCAGCAGTGAAGAAAGACTAGCGGGAGTTTACGAGCAGTACTTC.

This clonotype was recorded at least ten times. This chain connects TRBV7-3 to TRBJ1-1; the D is unclear. Germline-derived CDR1 and CDR2 are SGHTA and FQGTGA. This CDR3 is built from 13 residues. Trimming pared 6 bases from V and 5 bases from J, leaving 13 bases between. This CDR3 reads CASSRTSETEAFF. CDR3 sequence (DNA): TGTGCCAGCAGTCGAACGTCTGAAACTGAAGCTTTCTTT.

This clonotype appeared many times. The V call is TRBV6-1, the J call TRBJ2-7; D possibly uses TRBD1 or TRBD2 (5 bases each). Between the trimmed V and J ends, which lost 3 bases and 2 bases, there was a span of 11 bases. Germline CDR1 MNHNS, CDR2 SASEGT. The CDR3 totals 14 residues. CDR3 residues: CASSDWDVAYEQYF. CDR3 nucleotide sequence: TGTGCCAGCAGTGATTGGGACGTTGCCTACGAGCAGTACTTC.

In its sample, this clonotype was seen once. V is TRBV7-9 and J is TRBJ1-2; D not certain. The V end lost 5 bases, the J end lost 1 base, and 11 bases lay between the germline ends. The CDR3 loop spans 14 amino acids. CDR1 SEHNR and CDR2 FQNEAQ come from the germline V gene (reference sequence). CDR3 sequence (DNA): TGTGCCAGCAGCGCGGTAGGCAGTAACTATGGCTACACCTTC. Protein sequence: CASSAVGSNYGYTF.

This clonotype was seen a handful of times. The chain uses TRBV5-1 and TRBJ2-7; D is uncertain. Trimming cost V 4 bases and J 3 bases, with 17 bases left between them. Per germline, CDR1 SGHRS and CDR2 YFSETQ. This CDR3 spans 15 amino acids. The CDR3 reads CASSEIPGSYYEQYF. CDR3 nucleotide sequence: TGCGCCAGCAGCGAAATCCCCGGGTCCTACTACGAGCAGTACTTC.

At least ten counts were recorded for this clonotype. This sequence joins TRBV13 and TRBJ1-1; D not certain. Germline V CDR1 and CDR2: PRHDT, FYEKMQ (reference sequence). V gave up 5 bases and J gave up 0 bases, with 10 bases separating them. The CDR3 totals 14 residues. The CDR3 protein is CASSRTAMNTEAFF. CDR3 DNA: TGTGCCAGCAGCCGGACCGCAATGAACACTGAAGCTTTCTTT. Full variable domain (missing parts from reference TRBV13 and TRBJ1-1): AAGVIQSPRHLIKEKRETATLKCYPIPRHDTVYWYQQGPGQDPQFLISFYEKMQSDKGSIPDRFSAQQFSDYHSELNMSSLELGDSALYFCASSRTAMNTEAFFGQGTRLTVV.

The chain has TRBV11-2 and TRBJ2-7, with TRBD2 matching over 13 bases. This CDR3 region has 18 residues. Germline CDR1 and CDR2: SGHAT and FQNNGV. V was clipped by 3 bases and J by 3 bases; unmatched bases: 11. CDR3 bases: TGTGCCAGCAGCTTCCCACTACACCGGACTAGCGGGAGCTACGAGCAGTACTTC. It yields the protein CASSFPLHRTSGSYEQYF. Full variable domain (missing parts from reference TRBV11-2 and TRBJ2-7): EAGVAQSPRYKIIEKRQSVAFWCNPISGHATLYWYQQILGQGPKLLIQFQNNGVVDDSQLPKDRFSAERLKGVDSTLKIQPAKLEDSAVYLCASSFPLHRTSGSYEQYFGPGTRLTVT.

This clonotype was seen a few times. This CDR3 is missing its conserved last phenylalanine or tryptophan, likely due to a read error. CDR3: CASSPLLAAFRSGANVLTS. In DNA form, the CDR3 reads TGTGCCAGCAGCCCGTTACTAGCGGCATTCCGCTCTGGGGCCAACGTCCTGACTTCC. The V gene is TRBV7-6, the J gene TRBJ2-6; 8 bases agree with TRBD2. Losses at the gene ends were 5 bases for V and 0 bases for J; bases not matched to a gene: 12. The germline gives CDR1 SGHVS, CDR2 FNYEAQ. The CDR3 is made up of 19 amino acids.

The rearrangement links TRBV9 to TRBJ2-2; 10 bases agree with TRBD2. The CDR3 has 15 residues. Germline values: CDR1 SGDLS, CDR2 YYNGEE. V shed 5 bases, J shed 3 bases, and the junction held 4 bases outside the gene matches. In DNA form, the CDR3 reads TGTGCCAGCAGAGCGGGAGGGCCTTACACCGGGGAGCTGTTTTTT. Its translation: CASRAGGPYTGELFF.

This clonotype showed up many times. One junction end disagrees with the germline gene, perhaps due to a read error. This chain joins TRBV7-9 and TRBJ2-5; D is unresolved. The CDR3 runs 12 residues. Germline V gene lookup returns CDR1 SEHNR and CDR2 FQNEAQ (reference sequence). Here the CDR3 DNA reads TGTGCCAGCAGCTTAGAGCAAGAAACCCAGTACTTC. It codes for CASSLEQETQYF. The variable domain in full, completed from reference TRBV7-9 and TRBJ2-5, reads DTGVSQNPRHKITKRGQNVTFRCDPISEHNRLYWYRQTLGQGPEFLTYFQNEAQLEKSRLLSDRFSAERPKGSFSTLEIQRTEQGDSAMYLCASSLEQETQYFGPGTRLLVL.

This chain connects TRBV2 to TRBJ1-1; TRBD1 aligns across 8 bases. Per germline, CDR1 SNHLY and CDR2 FYNNEI. V was pared by 2 bases and J by 10 bases, with 12 bases of the junction left unmatched. CDR3 length: 15 amino acids. This chain's CDR3 is CASSEFAGGAAGAFF. In DNA, the CDR3 is TGTGCCAGCAGTGAATTCGCAGGGGGCGCCGCTGGAGCTTTCTTT.

There are many counts of this clonotype. This chain links TRBV28 with TRBJ1-5, with 10 bases matching TRBD1. After removal of 4 bases from V and 9 bases from J, the junction contained 6 bases not matched to a gene. The CDR3 runs to 14 residues. Germline loops: CDR1 MDHEN, CDR2 SYDVKM. CDR3 coding DNA: TGTGCCAGCAGTTCTACGGGACAGGGGCCGCCCCAGCATTTT. Its translation: CASSSTGQGPPQHF.

This rearrangement joins TRBV6-2 or TRBV6-3 to TRBJ1-5, with D possibly TRBD1 on 6 matching bases. The CDR3 contains 14 residues. The germline V gene encodes CDR1 MNHEY and CDR2 SVGEGT. Trimming removed 2 bases from V and 14 bases from J, with 19 bases in between. The CDR3 here is CASSYAGEIAREHF. The DNA of the CDR3 is TGTGCCAGCAGTTACGCAGGGGAGATAGCCCGGGAGCATTTT.

This chain joins TRBV5-1 and TRBJ2-7, with TRBD2 matching over 9 bases. This CDR3 is 14 amino acids long. CDR1 is SGHRS, CDR2 YFSETQ, per germline. The trim removed 2 bases at V and 6 bases at J, leaving 6 bases unmatched. CDR3 DNA: TGCGCCAGCAGCTTCCAGGGACTAGCAGTCGAGCAGTACTTC. It specifies CASSFQGLAVEQYF. Supplemented by reference TRBV5-1 and TRBJ2-7, the full variable domain reads KAGVTQTPRYLIKTRGQQVTLSCSPISGHRSVSWYQQTPGQGLQFLFEYFSETQRNKGNFPGRFSGRQFSNSRSEMNVSTLELGDSALYLCASSFQGLAVEQYFGPGTRLTVT.

This clonotype was counted many times. This sequence joins TRBV6-6 and TRBJ1-2; D not resolved. The V gene lost 2 bases and the J gene lost 9 bases, with 4 bases spanning the gap. CDR3 length: 10 amino acids. CDR1 is MNHNY and CDR2 is SVGAGI in the germline V gene (reference sequence). The CDR3, as DNA: TGTGCCAGCAGTTACGCGAGCTACACCTTC. Translation gives CASSYASYTF.

This clonotype was detected a few times. V and J are TRBV12-3 or TRBV12-4 and TRBJ2-4; TRBD2 agrees at 13 bases. J was trimmed by 9 bases and V by 4 bases; bases with no gene match: 3. The CDR3 is 14 residues long. The CDR3 DNA sequence: TGTGCCAGCAGTTGGACTAGCGGGAGAGGCATTCAGTACTTC. As protein: CASSWTSGRGIQYF.

As regards this clonotype: An end of the junction differs from the germline gene, which may be a read error. J is TRBJ2-7 and V is TRBV12-3 or TRBV12-4; TRBD2 matches 13 bases. This CDR3 comprises 18 residues. The DNA for the CDR3 is TGTGCCAGCAGTTCCGGGTTTGGGACTAGCGGGACTTCCTGCGAGCAGTACTTC. Translation gives CASSSGFGTSGTSCEQYF.